The TCR beta chain described here comes from a study of blood T cell repertoires in COVID-19. Germline CDR1 and CDR2: ENHRY and SYGVKD. CDR3 length equals 13 residues. J gave up 9 bases and V 6 bases, and 7 bases lay outside the gene matches. Method: immunoSEQ multiplex PCR; TCRdb's copy keeps in-frame clones and lacks some. Counted here are tens of thousands of clones, around nine tenths occurring once; the ten biggest clones make up over 11%. The chain joins TRBV10-3 to TRBJ2-7; 11 bases map to TRBD1. Sequenced sample: peripheral blood. This TCR was sampled from a human donor in a cohort sampled during active COVID-19. The CDR3 DNA is TGTGCCATCAGATCGGGACAGGGGGGGGTGCAGTACTTC. Translation gives CAIRSGQGGVQYF.